The next 3 T cell receptor beta chains were all read from a single sample in a study of blood T cell repertoires in COVID-19. The protocol was immunoSEQ multiplex PCR, while the TCRdb copy is restricted to in-frame clones and leaves out a portion. Of 250,000 or so clones detected, over 80% appear once; the ten largest clones hold about 3.5%. The sample consisted of PBMCs or T cells enriched from blood (not recorded which). The receptors originated from a woman aged 25 to 39 who had been exposed to COVID-19.

The chain combines TRBV5-1 with TRBJ1-2; D is unresolved. From germline, CDR1 is SGHRS and CDR2 YFSETQ. The V end was cut by 0 bases, the J end by 8 bases, with 14 bases between. The CDR3 contains 14 residues. This chain's CDR3 is CASSLGDTRRGYTF. Here the CDR3 DNA reads TGCGCCAGCAGCTTGGGAGATACCAGGAGGGGCTACACCTTC. The variable domain in full, with the rest retrieved from reference TRBV5-1 and TRBJ1-2, is KAGVTQTPRYLIKTRGQQVTLSCSPISGHRSVSWYQQTPGQGLQFLFEYFSETQRNKGNFPGRFSGRQFSNSRSEMNVSTLELGDSALYLCASSLGDTRRGYTFGSGTRLTVV.

The rearrangement joins TRBV19 to TRBJ1-5, with D uncertain. The CDR3 covers 13 residues. V was shortened by 5 bases and J by 4 bases, with 9 bases between the two germline ends. Germline CDR1 is LNHDA and CDR2 is SQIVND (reference sequence). This chain's CDR3 is CASSPNSNQPQHF. CDR3 DNA: TGTGCCAGTAGTCCAAACAGTAATCAGCCCCAGCATTTT.

V is TRBV4-1 and J is TRBJ1-6; the D gene is possibly TRBD1 (5 bases). With 6 bases removed from V and 4 bases from J, the gap between germline ends came to 10 bases. CDR3 size: 14 residues. CDR1 is MGHRA, CDR2 YSYEKL, per germline. As DNA, the CDR3 is TGCGCCAGCAGACCGACAGTGTATAATTCACCCCTCCACTTT. This sequence encodes CASRPTVYNSPLHF.